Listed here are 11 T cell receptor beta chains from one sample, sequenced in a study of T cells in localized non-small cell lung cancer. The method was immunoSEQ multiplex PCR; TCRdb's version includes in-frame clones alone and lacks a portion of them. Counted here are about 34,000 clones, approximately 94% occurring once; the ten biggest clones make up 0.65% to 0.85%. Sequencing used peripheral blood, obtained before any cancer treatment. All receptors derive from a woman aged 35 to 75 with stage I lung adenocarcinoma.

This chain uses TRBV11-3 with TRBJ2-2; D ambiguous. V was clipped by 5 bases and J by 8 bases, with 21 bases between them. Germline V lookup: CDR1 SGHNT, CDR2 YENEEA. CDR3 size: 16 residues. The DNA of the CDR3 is TGTGCCAGCAGCCCCGGTGGACCGACACGTTCTGGGGAGCTGTTTTTT. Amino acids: CASSPGGPTRSGELFF.

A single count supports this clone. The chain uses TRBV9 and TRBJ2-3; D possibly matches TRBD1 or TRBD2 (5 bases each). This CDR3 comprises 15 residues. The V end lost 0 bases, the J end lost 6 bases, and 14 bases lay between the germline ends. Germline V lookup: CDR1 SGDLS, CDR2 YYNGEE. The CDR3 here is CASSVGGRGRDTQYF. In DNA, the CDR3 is TGTGCCAGCAGCGTAGGGGGGAGAGGAAGGGATACGCAGTATTTT.

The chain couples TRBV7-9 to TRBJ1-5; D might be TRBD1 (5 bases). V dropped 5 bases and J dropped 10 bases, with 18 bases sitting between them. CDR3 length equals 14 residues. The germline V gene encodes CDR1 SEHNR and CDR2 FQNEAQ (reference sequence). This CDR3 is CASSRDSGREPQHF. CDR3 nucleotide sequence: TGTGCCAGCAGCCGAGACAGCGGACGGGAACCCCAGCATTTT. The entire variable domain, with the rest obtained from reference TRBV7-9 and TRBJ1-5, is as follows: DTGVSQNPRHKITKRGQNVTFRCDPISEHNRLYWYRQTLGQGPEFLTYFQNEAQLEKSRLLSDRFSAERPKGSFSTLEIQRTEQGDSAMYLCASSRDSGREPQHFGDGTRLSIL.

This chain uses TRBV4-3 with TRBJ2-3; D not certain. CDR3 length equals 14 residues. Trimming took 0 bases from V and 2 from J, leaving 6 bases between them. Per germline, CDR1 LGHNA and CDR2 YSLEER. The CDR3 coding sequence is TGCGCCAGCAGCCAAGATTTGTACACAGATACGCAGTATTTT. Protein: CASSQDLYTDTQYF.

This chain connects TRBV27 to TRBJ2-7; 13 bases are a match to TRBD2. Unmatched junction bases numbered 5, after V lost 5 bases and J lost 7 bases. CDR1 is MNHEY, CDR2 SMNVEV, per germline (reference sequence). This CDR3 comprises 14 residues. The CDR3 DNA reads TGTGCCAGCAGTCCCGGACTAGCGGGAGTTGAGCAGTACTTC. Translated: CASSPGLAGVEQYF.

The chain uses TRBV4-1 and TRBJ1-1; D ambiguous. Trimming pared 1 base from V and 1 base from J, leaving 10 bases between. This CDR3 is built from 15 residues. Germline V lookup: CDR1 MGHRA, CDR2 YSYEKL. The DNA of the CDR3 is TGCGCCAGCAGCCAAGTGATCCGGAGGAACACTGAAGCTTTCTTT. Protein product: CASSQVIRRNTEAFF.

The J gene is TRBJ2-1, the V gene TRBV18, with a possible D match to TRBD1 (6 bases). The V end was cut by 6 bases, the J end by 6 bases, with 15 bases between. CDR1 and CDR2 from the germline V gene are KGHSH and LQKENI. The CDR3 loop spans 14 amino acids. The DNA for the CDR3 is TGTGCCAGCTCCAGACAGGCTGGGTCCAATGAGCAGTTCTTC. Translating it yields CASSRQAGSNEQFF.

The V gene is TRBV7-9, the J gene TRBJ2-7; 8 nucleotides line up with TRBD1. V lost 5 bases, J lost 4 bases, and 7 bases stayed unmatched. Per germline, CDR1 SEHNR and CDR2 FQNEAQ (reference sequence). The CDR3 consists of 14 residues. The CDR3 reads CASSAEDRVYEQYF. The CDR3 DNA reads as TGTGCCAGCAGCGCTGAGGACAGGGTTTACGAGCAGTACTTC.

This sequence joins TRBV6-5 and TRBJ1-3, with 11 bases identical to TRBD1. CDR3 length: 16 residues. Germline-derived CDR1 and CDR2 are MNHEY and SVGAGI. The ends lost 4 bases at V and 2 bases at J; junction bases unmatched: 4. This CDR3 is CASSLSDRGPGNTIYF. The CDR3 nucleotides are TGTGCCAGCAGTTTGTCGGACAGGGGGCCTGGAAACACCATATATTTT.

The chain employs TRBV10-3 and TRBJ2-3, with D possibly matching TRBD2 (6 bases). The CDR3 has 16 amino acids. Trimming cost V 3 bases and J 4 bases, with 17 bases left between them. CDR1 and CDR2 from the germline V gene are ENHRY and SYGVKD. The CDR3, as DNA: TGTGCCATCAGTGATCGGGCTAGCGAATCCCCAGATACGCAGTATTTT. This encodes CAISDRASESPDTQYF.

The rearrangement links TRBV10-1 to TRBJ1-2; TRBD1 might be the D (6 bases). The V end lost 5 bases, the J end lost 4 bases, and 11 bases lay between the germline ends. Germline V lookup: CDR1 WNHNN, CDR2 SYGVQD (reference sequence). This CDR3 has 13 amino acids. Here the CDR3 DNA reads TGCGCCAGCAGTCAGGGGACTGGCTATGGCTACACCTTC. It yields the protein CASSQGTGYGYTF.